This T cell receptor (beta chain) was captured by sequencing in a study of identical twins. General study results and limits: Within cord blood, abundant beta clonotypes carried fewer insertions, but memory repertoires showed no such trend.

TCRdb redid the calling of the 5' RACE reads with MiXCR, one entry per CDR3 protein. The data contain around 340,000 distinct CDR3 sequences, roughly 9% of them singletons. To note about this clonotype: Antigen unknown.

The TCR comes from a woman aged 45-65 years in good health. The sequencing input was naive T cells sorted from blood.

CDR3 nucleotides: TGTGCCAGCAGTTTATTCAGGGGCAGGGTAGGTGAGCAGTTCTTC. Its protein product is CASSLFRGRVGEQFF. The rearrangement uses TRBV27 and TRBJ2-1, with D perhaps TRBD1 (6 bases). This CDR3 region has 15 residues. Trimming stripped 1 base from V and 9 bases from J, with 16 bases between. Germline V gene lookup returns CDR1 MNHEY and CDR2 SMNVEV (reference sequence).